This TCR beta chain comes out of a study of blood T cell repertoires in COVID-19. Background on the study: Specimens from acute and convalescent COVID-19 originated in the United States, Italy and Spain. PBMCs, B-cell-depleted T cells, or T cells provided the cDNA or gDNA that made up the material.

In the original workflow: Nucleated cell counts were estimated from reference gene primer amplification. TCRdb's copy holds only in-frame clones and misses some; the assay was immunoSEQ multiplex PCR. That table gives V, J and clone size, and the DNA gave D and trimming. The sample includes more than 200,000 clones, roughly 80% seen only once; the top ten take approximately 8%. Germline CDR1 reads SGDLS; CDR2 reads YYNGEE. The V end lost 0 bases, the J end lost 4 bases, and 8 bases lay between the germline ends. The CDR3 has 13 residues. Specimen: peripheral blood. The gene calls are TRBV9 and TRBJ2-7; D is possibly TRBD2 (5 bases). The receptor was derived from a woman older than 75 with acute or convalescent COVID-19. CDR3 loop: CASSVDPGYEQYF. As DNA, the CDR3 is TGTGCCAGCAGCGTAGATCCGGGATACGAGCAGTACTTC.